The 26 T cell receptor beta chains below come from one sample, sequenced in a study of shared clonotypes between healthy human individuals. TCRdb's table, derived via immunoSEQ multiplex PCR, lists solely in-frame clones and lacks some. The sample includes around 1.5 million clones, roughly 98% seen only once; the top ten take approximately 0.45%. Sample: naive CD4+ T cells sorted from blood. Subset here: CD45RA+ positively selected. These receptors all come from a man in his thirties or forties in good health.

The count of this clone is one. The chain has TRBV19 and TRBJ2-1; no definite D call. Germline V CDR1 and CDR2: LNHDA, SQIVND (reference sequence). Deletions cut 5 bases from V and 0 bases from J, with 11 bases between. This CDR3 region has 15 residues. The CDR3 protein is CASSPSARSYNEQFF. CDR3 DNA: TGTGCCAGTAGTCCTTCGGCCCGCTCCTACAATGAGCAGTTCTTC.

The V gene is TRBV5-1, the J gene TRBJ2-1; 11 nucleotides line up with TRBD2. Germline lookup yields CDR1 SGHRS and CDR2 YFSETQ. V lost 6 bases to trimming and J lost 4 bases; unmatched junction nucleotides: 6. The CDR3 runs 15 residues. The CDR3 loop is CASTLGLAGYNEQFF. The CDR3, as DNA: TGCGCCAGCACTCTCGGACTAGCGGGTTACAATGAGCAGTTCTTC.

This chain uses TRBV28 with TRBJ1-2; D is perhaps TRBD1 (5 bases). The germline V gene encodes CDR1 MDHEN and CDR2 SYDVKM. The CDR3 is made up of 20 amino acids. Trimming pared 6 bases from V and 2 bases from J, leaving 31 bases between. DNA for the CDR3: TGTGCCAGCAGGATTATTGACAGCTCTCCTAGGGTTGTTGAGAACTATGGCTACACCTTC. This encodes CASRIIDSSPRVVENYGYTF.

The rearrangement joins TRBV7-6 to TRBJ2-2; D possibly corresponds to TRBD2 (6 bases). V lost 6 bases and J 0 bases, leaving 17 bases between the germline ends. The germline V gene has CDR1 SGHVS and CDR2 FNYEAQ. This CDR3 region has 17 residues. DNA for the CDR3: TGTGCCAGCAGGCTGAATGGCGGGGACGCGAACACCGGGGAGCTGTTTTTT. Protein sequence: CASRLNGGDANTGELFF.

The rearrangement links TRBV7-9 to TRBJ1-1; tentative D call: TRBD1 (5 bases). The CDR3 sequence is 14 residues long. CDR1 SEHNR and CDR2 FQNEAQ come from the germline V gene (reference sequence). The V and J ends lost 3 bases and 6 bases respectively, with 14 bases between them. This CDR3 is CASSFRPGRAEAFF. The CDR3, as DNA: TGTGCCAGCAGCTTTAGGCCAGGGAGAGCTGAAGCTTTCTTT.

V usage is TRBV6-4 and J usage is TRBJ2-6, with 11 bases that match TRBD1. The CDR3 is made up of 17 amino acids. V shed 2 bases and J 2 bases; nucleotides not matched to a gene: 2. Germline assignment: CDR1 MRHNA and CDR2 SNTAGT. The CDR3 DNA follows: TGTGCCAGCAGTGACGGACAGGGGGCCGCTGGGGCCAACGTCCTGACTTTC. Translating it yields CASSDGQGAAGANVLTF.

The chain employs TRBV19 and TRBJ2-7; tentative D call: TRBD2 (5 bases). The ends were cut back, 3 bases at V and 2 bases at J, with 17 bases in the middle. This CDR3 is 16 amino acids long. The germline V gene has CDR1 LNHDA and CDR2 SQIVND (reference sequence). The CDR3 coding sequence is TGTGCCAGTAGTATTCGTCGGACGCCGGAGGCCTACGAGCAGTACTTC. Amino acid sequence: CASSIRRTPEAYEQYF.

CDR3 bases: TGTGCCAGCAGCTTTAGAAAGGAGCGGGCGCAGTATTTT. Its protein is CASSFRKERAQYF. This rearrangement joins TRBV7-2 to TRBJ2-3, with a possible D match to TRBD2 (6 bases). CDR1 is SGHTA, CDR2 FQGNSA, per germline. The germline V and J ends were trimmed by 3 bases and 10 bases, with 14 bases remaining between them. This CDR3 has 13 residues.

This sequence joins TRBV11-3 and TRBJ2-2, with D possibly being TRBD2 (6 bases). This CDR3 region has 15 residues. Germline CDR1 SGHNT, CDR2 YENEEA. Trimming shortened V by 1 base and J by 4 bases, and 10 bases separated the two germline ends. The CDR3 DNA reads as TGTGCCAGCAGCTTAGCGGGCGGGGTCACCGGGGAGCTGTTTTTT. It yields the protein CASSLAGGVTGELFF.

The chain is built from TRBV19 and TRBJ2-6, with TRBD1 identical over 9 bases. The CDR3 has 18 residues. V was pared by 2 bases and J by 4 bases, with 9 bases of the junction left unmatched. In germline, CDR1 is LNHDA, CDR2 SQIVND (reference sequence). The CDR3 coding sequence is TGTGCCAGTAGTATATTCGGACAGGGGTGGTCCGGGGCCAACGTCCTGACTTTC. Residues: CASSIFGQGWSGANVLTF. The full variable domain, with the rest looked up from reference TRBV19 and TRBJ2-6, is DGGITQSPKYLFRKEGQNVTLSCEQNLNHDAMYWYRQDPGQGLRLIYYSQIVNDFQKGDIAEGYSVSREKKESFPLTVTSAQKNPTAFYLCASSIFGQGWSGANVLTFGAGSRLTVL.

This sequence joins TRBV10-2 and TRBJ1-5; D might be TRBD1 (6 bases). The CDR3 runs to 16 residues. Germline V gene lookup returns CDR1 WSHSY and CDR2 SAAADI. Deletions cut 0 bases from V and 2 bases from J, with 11 bases between. The CDR3 spells CASSESQGWGNQPQHF. DNA of the CDR3: TGCGCCAGCAGTGAGTCTCAGGGGTGGGGCAATCAGCCCCAGCATTTT.

The rearrangement uses TRBV5-1 and TRBJ1-4, with TRBD1 identical over 11 bases. V dropped 0 bases and J dropped 0; count of bases not matched to a gene: 4. The germline CDR1 and CDR2 sequences are SGHRS and YFSETQ. The CDR3 extends over 18 amino acids. CDR3 sequence (DNA): TGCGCCAGCAGCTTGGCCGGGACAGGGGGTGCAACTAATGAAAAACTGTTTTTT. This gives the protein CASSLAGTGGATNEKLFF. Together with reference TRBV5-1 and TRBJ1-4, the CDR3 gives the full variable domain: KAGVTQTPRYLIKTRGQQVTLSCSPISGHRSVSWYQQTPGQGLQFLFEYFSETQRNKGNFPGRFSGRQFSNSRSEMNVSTLELGDSALYLCASSLAGTGGATNEKLFFGSGTQLSVL.

On this clone itself: Other nucleotide sequences in the sample specify the same CDR3. The chain uses TRBV29-1 and TRBJ2-7; 7 nucleotides match TRBD1. This CDR3 region has 12 residues. Per the germline V gene, CDR1 is SQVTM and CDR2 is ANQGSEA. V lost 4 bases and J lost 2; bases outside the gene matches: 2. CDR3 bases: TGCAGCGTTGTGAGGGGGCCCTACGAGCAGTACTTC. Translated, it gives CSVVRGPYEQYF.

The rearrangement uses TRBV14 and TRBJ2-5; D gene ambiguous. Germline V CDR1 and CDR2: SGHDN, FVKESK. The V and J ends lost 4 bases and 2 bases respectively, with 8 bases between them. There are 13 residues in the CDR3. CDR3 coding DNA: TGTGCCAGCAGCCCTAGATTACAAGAGACCCAGTACTTC. Its translation is CASSPRLQETQYF.

This clone showed up just once. Here the CDR3 DNA reads TGCAGTGGGACTAAGGTGGTCACCGGGGAGCTGTTTTTT. This translates into CSGTKVVTGELFF. The J gene is TRBJ2-2, the V gene TRBV29-1, with TRBD2 matching 7 bases. CDR3 size: 13 residues. The germline V gene encodes CDR1 SQVTM and CDR2 ANQGSEA.

The rearrangement uses TRBV5-4 and TRBJ2-7; D remains ambiguous. Trimming took off 3 bases at V and 4 bases at J, with 11 bases between the two ends. There are 13 residues in the CDR3. Germline V gene lookup returns CDR1 SGHNT and CDR2 YYREEE (reference sequence). The CDR3 protein is CASSSQLNYEQYF. The CDR3 nucleotides read TGTGCCAGCAGCTCCCAATTGAATTACGAGCAGTACTTC.

V usage is TRBV20-1 and J usage is TRBJ1-4, with D possibly matching TRBD1 (5 bases). Per the germline V gene, CDR1 is DFQATT and CDR2 is SNEGSKA (reference sequence). The V and J ends lost 3 bases and 13 bases respectively, with 12 bases between them. This CDR3 is 11 amino acids long. This CDR3 is CSASSGSILFF. The CDR3, as DNA: TGCAGTGCTAGTTCAGGGTCGATACTGTTTTTT.

The gene calls are TRBV5-1 and TRBJ2-5; TRBD1 or TRBD2 may be the D gene (5 bases each). V shed 3 bases and J shed 3 bases, with 15 bases lying between them. The CDR3 runs 15 residues. The V gene's germline CDR1 is SGHRS and CDR2 YFSETQ. This CDR3 is CASSSGPGPKETQYF. The CDR3 coding sequence is TGCGCCAGCAGCTCCGGTCCGGGACCGAAAGAGACCCAGTACTTC.

The rearrangement links TRBV4-3 to TRBJ2-7; D not resolved. V dropped 1 base and J dropped 5 bases, with 15 bases sitting between them. CDR1 LGHNA and CDR2 YSLEER come from the germline V gene. This CDR3 is built from 15 residues. The CDR3 region is CASSQVSDWNNEQYF. CDR3 coding DNA: TGCGCCAGCAGCCAAGTTTCCGACTGGAACAACGAGCAGTACTTC.

The chain is built from TRBV2 and TRBJ2-1, with D perhaps matching TRBD1 (5 bases). The CDR3 covers 13 residues. Trimming removed 8 bases from V and 9 bases from J, with 17 bases in between. Germline V gene lookup returns CDR1 SNHLY and CDR2 FYNNEI. This CDR3 is CASGSVGRGEQFF. DNA for the CDR3: TGTGCCAGCGGGTCGGTTGGTAGGGGTGAGCAGTTCTTC.

The chain links TRBV10-3 to TRBJ2-7; 8 positions agree with TRBD2. The CDR3 has 19 amino acids. Germline CDR1 is ENHRY and CDR2 is SYGVKD. V trimming: 0 bases; J trimming: 0 bases; junction bases outside the gene matches: 13. The DNA of the CDR3 is TGTGCCATCAGTGAGTCATCGAGCGGGAGCGAAACTGGCTCCTACGAGCAGTACTTC. This sequence encodes CAISESSSGSETGSYEQYF.

The chain joins TRBV2 to TRBJ1-2; D possibly corresponds to TRBD1 (6 bases). The ends were cut back, 6 bases at V and 2 bases at J, with 16 bases in the middle. Germline-derived CDR1 and CDR2 are SNHLY and FYNNEI. The CDR3 contains 15 residues. The CDR3 protein is CASRATGQENYGYTF. DNA of the CDR3: TGTGCCAGCAGGGCTACGGGACAAGAGAACTATGGCTACACCTTC.

On this clone: Other DNA sequences in the sample encode the same CDR3. This chain links TRBV9 with TRBJ1-1, with D unresolved. Trimming took off 0 bases at V and 4 bases at J, with 10 bases between the two ends. The CDR3 runs to 14 residues. Per germline, CDR1 SGDLS and CDR2 YYNGEE. The CDR3 nucleotides are TGTGCCAGCAGCGTAGTTGGGGAGGGCACTGAAGCTTTCTTT. This gives the protein CASSVVGEGTEAFF.

The rearrangement joins TRBV27 to TRBJ2-7; D possibly corresponds to TRBD2 (5 bases). Between the trimmed V and J ends, which lost 6 bases and 2 bases, there was a span of 11 bases. CDR3 length: 13 residues. Germline V gene lookup returns CDR1 MNHEY and CDR2 SMNVEV (reference sequence). The CDR3 bases are TGTGCCAGCAGATTTCGGGAAGCCTACGAGCAGTACTTC. Protein product: CASRFREAYEQYF.

V gene TRBV14 combines with J gene TRBJ2-1; D ambiguous. The germline V gene encodes CDR1 SGHDN and CDR2 FVKESK. Deletions cut 0 bases from V and 0 bases from J, with 9 bases between. The CDR3 sequence is 16 residues long. The DNA for the CDR3 is TGTGCCAGCAGCCAAGATTGGGTGAGCTCCTACAATGAGCAGTTCTTC. Translating gives CASSQDWVSSYNEQFF.

This clone showed up just once. Other DNA sequences within the sample encode an identical CDR3. The chain carries TRBV29-1 and TRBJ2-2; D not resolved. V was cut by 4 bases and J by 2 bases, with 5 bases left in between. The germline V gene has CDR1 SQVTM and CDR2 ANQGSEA. The CDR3 extends over 12 amino acids. The CDR3 here is CSVGGNTGELFF. CDR3 nucleotides: TGCAGCGTTGGGGGAAACACCGGGGAGCTGTTTTTT.